The source of this T cell receptor beta chain is a study of shared clonotypes between healthy human individuals. Across the whole study: Three plates were used per donor for CD4 naive, three for CD4 memory, two for CD8 naive and one for CD8 memory.

The study ran the assay at deep level. An approximately 180 ng quantity of DNA, about 30,000 T cell genomes, went into the sorted-subset replicate PCRs. Clones were read by immunoSEQ multiplex PCR, and TCRdb kept only the in-frame ones, dropping some. The top ten clones hold about 0.94% of a sample with some 1.1 million clones, 77% of them seen once. V shed 2 bases and J 4 bases; nucleotides not matched to a gene: 7. This CDR3 is built from 15 residues. CDR1 is SSHAT, CDR2 FNYEAQ, per germline (reference sequence). This TCR was sampled from a man younger than 30 in good health. Some clones in this sample may be carry-over from other donors' samples. The V and J genes are TRBV7-7 and TRBJ2-7; 8 bases align to TRBD2. The sample comprised memory CD4+ T cells from PBMCs. Subset defined: CD45RA-negative fraction. CDR3 region: CASSLRPSGFYEQYF. The CDR3 nucleotides read TGTGCCAGCAGCTTAAGGCCTAGCGGGTTTTACGAGCAGTACTTC.